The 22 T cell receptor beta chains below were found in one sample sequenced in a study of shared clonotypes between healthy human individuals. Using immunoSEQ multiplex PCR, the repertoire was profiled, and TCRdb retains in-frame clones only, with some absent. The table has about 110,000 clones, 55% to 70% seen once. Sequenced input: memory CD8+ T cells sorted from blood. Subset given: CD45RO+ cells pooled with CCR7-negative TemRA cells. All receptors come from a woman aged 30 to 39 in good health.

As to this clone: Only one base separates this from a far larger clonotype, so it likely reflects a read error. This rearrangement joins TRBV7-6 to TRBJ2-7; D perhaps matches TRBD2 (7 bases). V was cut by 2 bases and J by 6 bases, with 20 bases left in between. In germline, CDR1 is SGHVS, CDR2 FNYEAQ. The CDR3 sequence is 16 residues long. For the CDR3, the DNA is TGTGCCAGCAGCTTACTTGCGGGAGTAGGGGGGGGCGAGCAGTACTTC. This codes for CASSLLAGVGGGEQYF.

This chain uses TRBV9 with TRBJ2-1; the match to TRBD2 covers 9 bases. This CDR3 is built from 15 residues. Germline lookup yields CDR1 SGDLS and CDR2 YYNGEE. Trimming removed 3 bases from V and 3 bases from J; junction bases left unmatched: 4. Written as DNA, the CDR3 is TGTGCCAGCAGCGCCCGACTAGCGGACTACAATGAGCAGTTCTTC. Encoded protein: CASSARLADYNEQFF. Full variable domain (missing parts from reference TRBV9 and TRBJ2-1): DSGVTQTPKHLITATGQRVTLRCSPRSGDLSVYWYQQSLDQGLQFLIQYYNGEERAKGNILERFSAQQFPDLHSELNLSSLELGDSALYFCASSARLADYNEQFFGPGTRLTVL.

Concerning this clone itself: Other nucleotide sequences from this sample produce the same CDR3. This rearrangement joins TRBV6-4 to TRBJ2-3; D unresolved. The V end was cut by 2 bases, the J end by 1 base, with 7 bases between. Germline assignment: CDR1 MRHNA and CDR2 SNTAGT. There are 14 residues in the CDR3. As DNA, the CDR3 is TGTGCCAGCAGTGACGGTCTGGGCACAGATACGCAGTATTTT. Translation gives CASSDGLGTDTQYF.

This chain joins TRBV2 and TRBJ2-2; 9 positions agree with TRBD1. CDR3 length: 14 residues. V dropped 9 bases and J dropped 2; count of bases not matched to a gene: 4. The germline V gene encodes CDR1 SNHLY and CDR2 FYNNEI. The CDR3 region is CASKQGANTGELFF. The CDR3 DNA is TGTGCCAGTAAACAGGGGGCAAACACCGGGGAGCTGTTTTTT.

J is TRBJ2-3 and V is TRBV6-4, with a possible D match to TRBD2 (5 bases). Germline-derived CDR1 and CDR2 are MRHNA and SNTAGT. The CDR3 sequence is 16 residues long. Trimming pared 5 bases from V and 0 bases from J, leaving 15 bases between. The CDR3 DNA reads TGTGCCAGCAGTCCCTCCTACCGGACTAGCACAGATACGCAGTATTTT. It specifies CASSPSYRTSTDTQYF.

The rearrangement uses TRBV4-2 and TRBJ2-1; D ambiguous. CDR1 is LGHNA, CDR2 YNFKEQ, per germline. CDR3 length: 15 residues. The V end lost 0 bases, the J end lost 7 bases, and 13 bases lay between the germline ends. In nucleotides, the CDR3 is TGTGCCAGCAGCCAAGAATGGACGGAGAAAAATGAGCAGTTCTTC. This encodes CASSQEWTEKNEQFF.

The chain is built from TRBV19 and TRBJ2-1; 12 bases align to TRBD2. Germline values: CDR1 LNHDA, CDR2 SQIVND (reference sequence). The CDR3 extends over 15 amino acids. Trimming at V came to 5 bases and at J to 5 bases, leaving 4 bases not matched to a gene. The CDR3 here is CASSLRTSGNNEQFF. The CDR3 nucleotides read TGTGCCAGTAGTCTGAGGACTAGCGGGAACAATGAGCAGTTCTTC.

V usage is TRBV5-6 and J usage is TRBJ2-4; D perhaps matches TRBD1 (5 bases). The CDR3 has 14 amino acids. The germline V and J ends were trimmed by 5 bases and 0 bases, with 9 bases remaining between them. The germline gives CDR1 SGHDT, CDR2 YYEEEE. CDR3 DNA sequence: TGTGCCAGCAGAACAAGGGGAGCCAAAAACATTCAGTACTTC. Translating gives CASRTRGAKNIQYF.

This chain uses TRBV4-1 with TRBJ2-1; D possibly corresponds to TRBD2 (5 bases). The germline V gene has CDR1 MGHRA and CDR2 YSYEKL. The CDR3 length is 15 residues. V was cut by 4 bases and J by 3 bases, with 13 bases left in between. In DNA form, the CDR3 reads TGCGCCAGCAGCCCAGAACAAGCGGACTACAATGAGCAGTTCTTC. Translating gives CASSPEQADYNEQFF.

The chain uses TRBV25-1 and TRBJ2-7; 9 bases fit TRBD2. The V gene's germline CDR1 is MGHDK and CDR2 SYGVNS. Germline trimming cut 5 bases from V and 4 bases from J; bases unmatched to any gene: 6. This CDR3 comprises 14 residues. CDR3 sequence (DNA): TGTGCCAGCAGTTACGCGGGAGGGAGTTACGAGCAGTACTTC. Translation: CASSYAGGSYEQYF.

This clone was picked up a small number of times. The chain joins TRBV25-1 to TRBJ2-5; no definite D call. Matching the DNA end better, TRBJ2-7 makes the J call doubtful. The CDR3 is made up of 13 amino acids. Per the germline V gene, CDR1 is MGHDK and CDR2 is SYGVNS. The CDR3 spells CASSDERLYEQYF. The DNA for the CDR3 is TGTGCCAGCAGTGATGAGAGACTCTACGAGCAGTACTTC.

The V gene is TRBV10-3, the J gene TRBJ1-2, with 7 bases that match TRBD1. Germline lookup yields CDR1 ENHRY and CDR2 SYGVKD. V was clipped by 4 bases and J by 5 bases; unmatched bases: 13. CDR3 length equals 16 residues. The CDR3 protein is CAISASGGEPGYGYTF. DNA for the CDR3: TGTGCCATCAGTGCCTCAGGGGGAGAACCGGGGTATGGCTACACCTTC.

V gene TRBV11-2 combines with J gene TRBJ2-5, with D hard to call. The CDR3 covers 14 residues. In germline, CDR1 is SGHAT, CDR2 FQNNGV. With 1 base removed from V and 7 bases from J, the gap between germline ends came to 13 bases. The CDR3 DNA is TGTGCCAGCAGCTTAGTTCGACCTTCGGGGACCCAGTACTTC. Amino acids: CASSLVRPSGTQYF.

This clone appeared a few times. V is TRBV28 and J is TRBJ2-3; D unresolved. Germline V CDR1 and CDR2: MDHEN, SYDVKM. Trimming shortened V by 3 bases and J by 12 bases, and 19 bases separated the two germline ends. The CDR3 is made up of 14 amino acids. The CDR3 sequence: CASSLWAGNGDQYF. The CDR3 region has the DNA TGTGCCAGCAGTTTGTGGGCAGGCAACGGAGATCAGTATTTT.

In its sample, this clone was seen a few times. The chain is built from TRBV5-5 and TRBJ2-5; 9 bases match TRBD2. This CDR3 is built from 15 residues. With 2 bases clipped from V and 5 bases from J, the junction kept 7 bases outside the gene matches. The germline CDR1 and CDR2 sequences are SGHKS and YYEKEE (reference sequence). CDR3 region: CASSFQAGGAETQYF. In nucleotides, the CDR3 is TGTGCCAGCAGCTTCCAGGCGGGAGGGGCGGAGACCCAGTACTTC.

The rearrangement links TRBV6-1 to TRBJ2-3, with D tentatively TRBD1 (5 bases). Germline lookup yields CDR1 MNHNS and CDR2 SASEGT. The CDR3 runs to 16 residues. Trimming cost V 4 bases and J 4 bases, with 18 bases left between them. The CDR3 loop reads CASSARPGLVPDTQYF. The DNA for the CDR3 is TGTGCCAGCAGTGCGAGGCCAGGGTTGGTCCCAGATACGCAGTATTTT.

CDR3 bases: TGTGCCAGCGGGGGACAGGGTCCGGCCGGGGAGCTGTTTTTT. The encoded protein is CASGGQGPAGELFF. The chain has TRBV6-6 and TRBJ2-2; 9 bases line up with TRBD1. Germline CDR1 MNHNY, CDR2 SVGAGI (reference sequence). CDR3 length: 14 residues. V shed 8 bases, J shed 6 bases, and the junction held 7 bases outside the gene matches.

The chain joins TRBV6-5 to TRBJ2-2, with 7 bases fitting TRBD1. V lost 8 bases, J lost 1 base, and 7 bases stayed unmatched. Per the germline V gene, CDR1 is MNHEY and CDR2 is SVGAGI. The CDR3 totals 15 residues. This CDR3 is CASGPGTVNTGELFF. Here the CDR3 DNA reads TGTGCCAGCGGTCCCGGGACAGTGAACACCGGGGAGCTGTTTTTT.

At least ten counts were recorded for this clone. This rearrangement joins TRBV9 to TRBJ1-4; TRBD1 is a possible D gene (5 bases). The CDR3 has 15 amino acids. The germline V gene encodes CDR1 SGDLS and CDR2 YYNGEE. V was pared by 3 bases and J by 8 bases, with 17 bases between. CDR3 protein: CASSEGSLTAEKLFF. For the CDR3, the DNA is TGTGCCAGCAGCGAGGGGTCCCTAACAGCCGAAAAACTGTTTTTT.

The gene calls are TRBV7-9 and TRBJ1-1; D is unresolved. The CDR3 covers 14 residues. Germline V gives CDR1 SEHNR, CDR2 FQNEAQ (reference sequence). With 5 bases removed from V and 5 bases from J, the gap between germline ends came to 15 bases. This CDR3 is CASSIGLEGTEAFF. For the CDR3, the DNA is TGTGCCAGCAGCATAGGTCTCGAGGGAACTGAAGCTTTCTTT.

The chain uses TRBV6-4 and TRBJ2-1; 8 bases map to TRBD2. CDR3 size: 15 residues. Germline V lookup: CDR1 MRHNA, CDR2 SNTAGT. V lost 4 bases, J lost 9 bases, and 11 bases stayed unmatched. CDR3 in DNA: TGTGCCAGCAGTGTAGAAACAAGCGGGAGTGGTGAGCAGTTCTTC. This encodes CASSVETSGSGEQFF.

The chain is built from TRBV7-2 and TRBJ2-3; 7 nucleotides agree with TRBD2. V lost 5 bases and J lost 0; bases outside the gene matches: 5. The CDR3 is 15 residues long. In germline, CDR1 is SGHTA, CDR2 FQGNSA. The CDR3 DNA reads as TGTGCCAGCAGCCGGGACTACTCAAGCACAGATACGCAGTATTTT. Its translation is CASSRDYSSTDTQYF.